The 15 T cell receptor beta chains below all came from one sample that was sequenced in a study of T cells after yellow fever vaccination. TCRdb re-analysed the 5' RACE reads in MiXCR, keeping a single row per CDR3 protein. Altogether hundreds of thousands of distinct CDR3 sequences are present, approximately 10% being singletons, with the ten largest covering around 18%. The starting material was PBMCs, obtained on the day of the first yellow fever vaccination. The receptors come from a man younger than 35 who received the YFV17D yellow fever vaccine.

V and J are TRBV5-1 and TRBJ1-6; 10 bases line up with TRBD1. V was clipped by 1 base and J by 10 bases; unmatched bases: 5. CDR1 is SGHRS and CDR2 is YFSETQ in the germline V gene. The CDR3 spans 15 residues. CDR3 sequence (DNA): TGCGCCAGCAGCTTGACTAGGACAGGGGGATCACCCCTCCACTTT. It encodes CASSLTRTGGSPLHF.

This chain links TRBV7-7 with TRBJ2-1, with TRBD2 matching over 13 bases. J lost 8 bases, V lost 4 bases, and 5 bases had no gene match. Germline V CDR1 and CDR2: SSHAT, FNYEAQ (reference sequence). The CDR3 totals 15 residues. CDR3 sequence reads: CASSSLAGGPDEQFF. The CDR3 bases are TGTGCCAGCAGCTCACTAGCGGGGGGGCCCGATGAGCAGTTCTTC. Looking up the rest from reference TRBV7-7 and TRBJ2-1 gives the full variable domain: GAGVSQSPRYKVTKRGQDVTLRCDPISSHATLYWYQQALGQGPEFLTYFNYEAQPDKSGLPSDRFSAERPEGSISTLTIQRTEQRDSAMYRCASSSLAGGPDEQFFGPGTRLTVL.

This clonotype showed up just a few times. A junction end diverges from the germline sequence, so it may reflect a read error. The rearrangement joins TRBV29-1 to TRBJ2-7; the D gene is possibly TRBD1 (6 bases). Germline values: CDR1 SQVTM, CDR2 ANQGSEA. The CDR3 contains 12 residues. Written as DNA, the CDR3 is TGTAGCGTTCGCCAGGACAGCTACGAGCAGTACTTC. Its translation: CSVRQDSYEQYF.

The chain is built from TRBV5-4 and TRBJ2-5; 8 bases agree with TRBD2. Germline V lookup: CDR1 SGHNT, CDR2 YYREEE (reference sequence). V was clipped by 1 base and J by 5 bases; unmatched bases: 4. The length of the CDR3 is 14 residues. Here the CDR3 reads CASSLRGGAETQYF. As DNA, the CDR3 is TGTGCCAGCAGCTTGCGGGGGGGCGCGGAGACCCAGTACTTC.

The chain uses TRBV5-6 and TRBJ1-2; D perhaps matches TRBD1 (5 bases). Germline loops: CDR1 SGHDT, CDR2 YYEEEE. The CDR3 has 17 amino acids. V lost 2 bases, J lost 8 bases, and 25 bases lay in between. Written as DNA, the CDR3 is TGTGCCAGCAGCTTCTTCGACAGAAATCGCAACTTGGGCGGCTACACCTTC. This codes for CASSFFDRNRNLGGYTF.

The chain combines TRBV7-6 with TRBJ1-3; 8 nucleotides match TRBD1. The CDR3 extends over 15 amino acids. V dropped 5 bases and J dropped 1; count of bases not matched to a gene: 4. CDR1 and CDR2 from the germline V gene are SGHVS and FNYEAQ. The CDR3 DNA follows: TGTGCCAGCAGCCCCGACAGGGGATCTGGAAACACCATATATTTT. Protein product: CASSPDRGSGNTIYF. The entire variable domain, with the rest obtained from reference TRBV7-6 and TRBJ1-3, is as follows: GAGVSQSPRYKVTKRGQDVALRCDPISGHVSLYWYRQALGQGPEFLTYFNYEAQQDKSGLPNDRFSAERPEGSISTLTIQRTEQRDSAMYRCASSPDRGSGNTIYFGEGSWLTVV.

The chain carries TRBV20-1 and TRBJ2-3; possible D gene TRBD2, 7 bases. The CDR3 covers 14 residues. Germline loops: CDR1 DFQATT, CDR2 SNEGSKA (reference sequence). Trimming shortened V by 5 bases and J by 4 bases, and 16 bases separated the two germline ends. CDR3 nucleotides: TGCAGTGCTTTACTAGGGGGGGGGGCAGATACGCAGTATTTT. This encodes CSALLGGGADTQYF.

V gene TRBV4-2 combines with J gene TRBJ1-2, with D possibly TRBD1 on 6 matching bases. CDR1 and CDR2 (germline): LGHNA, YNFKEQ. The ends were cut back, 6 bases at V and 7 bases at J, with 15 bases in the middle. The CDR3 runs to 13 residues. CDR3 nucleotides: TGTGCCAGCAGACACAGGGTCCCGAGTGGCTACACCTTC. It yields the protein CASRHRVPSGYTF.

This chain uses TRBV4-3 with TRBJ2-7, with TRBD1 as a possible D gene (5 bases). Germline V gene data show CDR1 as LGHNA and CDR2 as YSLEER. The V and J ends lost 0 bases and 6 bases respectively, with 15 bases between them. The CDR3 is made up of 15 amino acids. The CDR3 reads CASSQDSGFRSEQYV. The DNA for the CDR3 is TGCGCCAGCAGCCAAGATTCAGGGTTCAGGAGCGAGCAGTACGTC.

This clonotype was counted a few times. The chain recombines TRBV7-2 with TRBJ1-2; TRBD1 matches at 9 bases. The J segment lost 3 bases and the V segment lost 3 bases, leaving 2 bases of the junction unmatched. Germline CDR1 SGHTA, CDR2 FQGNSA. CDR3 length equals 14 residues. The chain's CDR3 is CASSFRTGDYGYTF. DNA of the CDR3: TGTGCCAGCAGCTTCCGGACAGGGGACTATGGCTACACCTTC.

This clonotype was detected ten times or more. The chain has TRBV5-1 and TRBJ2-1; 9 bases match TRBD2. The V and J ends lost 2 bases and 7 bases, in that order; junction bases with no gene match: 13. Germline V gene data show CDR1 as SGHRS and CDR2 as YFSETQ. This CDR3 comprises 17 residues. The CDR3 DNA is TGCGCCAGCAGCTTTGGGGCTAGCGGGGTTAGGAGGAATGAGCAGTTCTTC. Translation: CASSFGASGVRRNEQFF.

This clonotype has only a few counts. The CDR3 sequence is CASTRGAGRVETQYF. The DNA of the CDR3 is TGCGCCAGCACCCGAGGTGCGGGGAGGGTAGAGACCCAGTACTTC. V gene TRBV5-1 combines with J gene TRBJ2-5; 7 bases line up with TRBD2. CDR3 length: 15 amino acids. Trimming removed 6 bases from V and 4 bases from J; junction bases left unmatched: 12. Germline V CDR1 and CDR2: SGHRS, YFSETQ.

This clonotype was seen repeatedly, ten times or more. The CDR3 bases are TGCGCCAGCAGCTTGGCCGCAGGGTCCACCGGGGAGCTGTTTTTT. It specifies CASSLAAGSTGELFF. The chain carries TRBV5-1 and TRBJ2-2; D may be TRBD1 (5 bases). CDR3 length: 15 amino acids. V shed 0 bases and J shed 4 bases, with 10 bases lying between them. Germline CDR1 reads SGHRS; CDR2 reads YFSETQ.

This chain joins TRBV7-2 and TRBJ2-5; the D call may be TRBD1 or TRBD2 (5 bases each). In germline, CDR1 is SGHTA, CDR2 FQGNSA. Between the trimmed V and J ends, which lost 1 base and 5 bases, there was a span of 11 bases. This CDR3 is 14 amino acids long. The CDR3 coding sequence is TGTGCCAGCAGCTTAGTAGGGACCTTGGAGACCCAGTACTTC. This gives the protein CASSLVGTLETQYF.

V usage is TRBV12-3 or TRBV12-4 and J usage is TRBJ2-5; TRBD2 matches 12 bases. The CDR3 runs to 18 residues. In DNA, the CDR3 is TGTACCATCAGTTTAGGGGCTCCTAGCGGGGGGGCTGGCGAGACCCAGTACTTC. This translates into CTISLGAPSGGAGETQYF.